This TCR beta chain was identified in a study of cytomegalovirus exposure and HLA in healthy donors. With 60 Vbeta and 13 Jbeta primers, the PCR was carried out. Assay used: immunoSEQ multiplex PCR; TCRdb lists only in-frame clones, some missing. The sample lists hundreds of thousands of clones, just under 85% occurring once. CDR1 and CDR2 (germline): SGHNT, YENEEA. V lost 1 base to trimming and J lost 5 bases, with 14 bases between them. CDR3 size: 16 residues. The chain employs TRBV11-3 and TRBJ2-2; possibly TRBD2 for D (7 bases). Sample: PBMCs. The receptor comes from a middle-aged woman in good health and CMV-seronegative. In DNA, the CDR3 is TGTGCCAGCAGCTTAGTGGGGGGGCTGAGGACCGGGGAGCTGTTTTTT. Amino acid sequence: CASSLVGGLRTGELFF. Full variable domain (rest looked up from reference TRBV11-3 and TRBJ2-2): EAGVVQSPRYKIIEKKQPVAFWCNPISGHNTLYWYLQNLGQGPELLIRYENEEAVDDSQLPKDRFSAERLKGVDSTLKIQPAELGDSAVYLCASSLVGGLRTGELFFGEGSRLTVL.